The clone carrying this T cell receptor beta chain was observed a single time. The data were obtained in a study of blood T cell repertoires in COVID-19. About the study: The analysed material was cDNA or gDNA that came from T cells, B-cell-depleted T cells, or PBMCs.

In the original workflow: Reference gene primer amplification in the assay estimated nucleated cell counts. Sequenced by immunoSEQ multiplex PCR; TCRdb stores in-frame clones only, minus some. V and J calls and clone size follow that table, whereas D and trimming were derived from the DNA. The sample lists some 170,000 clones; approximately 87% were seen once. Patients of the Seattle cohort, enrolled during active infection, were followed longitudinally. This clonotype was obtained from a woman between 70 and 85 years old with COVID-19, enrolled during active disease. The sequencing sample was made of peripheral blood.

Here the CDR3 reads CAWSSTGGAEAFF. The CDR3 region has the DNA TGTGCCTGGAGTTCGACAGGGGGGGCTGAAGCTTTCTTT. V gene TRBV30 combines with J gene TRBJ1-1; 9 bases map to TRBD1. Germline lookup yields CDR1 GTSNPN and CDR2 SVGIG (reference sequence). V dropped 2 bases and J dropped 6; count of bases not matched to a gene: 4. The CDR3 runs 13 residues.